This entry features one T cell receptor beta chain sequence. Its antigen target is currently unknown. The input lacks base qualities; no much larger clone sits a single base away. TCR CDR3 regions were amplified from genomic DNA by multiplex PCR using the deep immunoSEQ assay. Extracted genomic DNA from each cell subset was distributed evenly across all wells of several immunoSEQ 96-well plates, and each plate was treated as a replicate. Each replicate PCR for sorted subsets received approximately 220 ng genomic DNA, equal to 30,000 or so T cell genomes. The purified libraries were quantified using a Qubit 3.0 fluorometer, sized with a Bioanalyzer 2100, and then quantified again using the KAPA Library Quantification kit. Each immunoSEQ 96-well plate was sequenced on its own single-read 150-cycle Illumina NextSeq 550 flow cell. The authors' pipeline ran thus. Because the immunoSEQ output included only junctional sequences and no quality scores, the filtering could not be the same as the filtering used for full-length reads. To assign V/J genes and CDR3, sequences were annotated against IMGT germline references using PyIR, a Python wrapper for IgBLAST v1.9. Any read was removed if the V/J assignment was weak (E-value above 1e-6), the CDR3 was missing, or the read contained stop codons, out-of-frame junctions, or ambiguous translated residues. A V3J clonotype was defined by an identical inferred V gene, J gene, and CDR3 amino acid sequence. Percentage overlap between repertoires was computed as shared unique clonotypes divided by the size of the smaller repertoire. Richness of each repertoire was evaluated using RTK rarefaction, the Chao1 estimator, and Recon v2.1 estimates of unobserved clonotypes. OLGA was used to compute generation probabilities for all TCRbeta clonotypes that the gDNA method yielded from a handful of donors. Held by TCRdb, this immuneACCESS table contains in-frame sequences only and omits some clones. Under half of the omission traces to an unresolved V gene where checked; the cause of the rest is unknown. Clonal size and the V and J genes are those of that table, whereas D and trimming came from the DNA. In this sample the table shows roughly 2 million clones, 90% to 95% of which occur a single time. Together, the top ten hold roughly 0.13% of the sample.

The record originates from a study of shared clonotypes between healthy human individuals (dated by TCRdb to about 2020). Regarding the study in general: A few men and a couple of women, aged 18 to 49 years, made up the cohort. For each donor, CD4 naive and CD4 memory were each given three plates, CD8 naive was given two plates, and CD8 memory was given one plate. Blood TCR repertoires of a handful of healthy adults were deeply sequenced to estimate repertoire size and the extent of clonotype sharing between individuals. Different laboratories and diverse techniques were used to prepare libraries and sequence TCR repertoires, to increase sequencing depth and limit assay-specific biases. Between about 0.9 and 9 billion PBMCs per donor were obtained by leukapheresis. What the study reported, not specific to this receptor: Incomplete sequencing was indicated by rarefaction of sorted-subset datasets, despite the large sequencing depth. Roughly 5.2% of naive CD4, 3% to 3.5% of naive CD8, 2.3% of memory CD4, and over 0.35% of memory CD8 clonotypes were shared across several donors. Pairwise subsampling led to the expectation that sequencing depth would affect the degree of clonotype sharing among donors. Sampling was restricted to blood, and TCR repertoires in tissue are likely to differ from TCR repertoires in blood. Compared with non-shared clonotypes, the clonotypes found in all four sorted-subset donors had higher generation probabilities. The genetic and exposure-history diversity represented was limited by the small number of donors. Naive subsets generally had larger estimated clonotype richness than memory subsets.

Deletion took 3 bases off V and 5 bases off J, with a span of 12 bases between the germline ends. Per the germline V gene, SGHRS is the CDR1 and YFSETQ is the CDR2. The CDR3 sequence holds 14 residues, the cysteine and phenylalanine included. This entry keeps only the CDR3 DNA: 42 bases, framed from base 1. Healthy HIV-negative adults with no recently reported acute infections or vaccinations were included as donors. Only Caucasian adults living in Nashville, Tennessee, USA were represented among the donors. CD4+ T cells were enriched by magnetic negative selection; naive cells were then positively selected on CD45RA, and the negative fraction formed the memory subset. After blood collection by leukapheresis, PBMCs were isolated using Ficoll-Histopaque density gradient centrifugation and then cryopreserved in the vapor phase of liquid nitrogen. Purity and quantity of every magnetically sorted T cell population were checked by analytical flow cytometry. Genomic DNA was isolated from every sorted fraction and measured by UV absorbance on a Nanodrop 2000c.

Material for sequencing was naive CD4+ T cells sorted from blood. The cell subset or site label on this specimen signifies: CD45RA+ positively selected. This TCR derives from a man aged 18-30 years in good health. The chain employs TRBV5-1 and TRBJ2-1, with a weak D call of TRBD2 (6 bases match). At the DNA level, the sequence is TGCGCCAGCAGCTCTAGGCCGGGGGACAATGAGCAGTTCTTC. Its translation reads: CASSSRPGDNEQFF.